The TCR beta chain under discussion was sequenced for a study of blood T cell repertoires in COVID-19. Study summary: COVID-19 samples from acute and convalescent phases originated in the United States, Italy and Spain. Sample material is recorded as cDNA or gDNA derived from T cells, B-cell-depleted T cells, or PBMCs.

The CDR3 sequence is 14 residues long. Germline CDR1 and CDR2: MNHEY and SMNVEV (reference sequence). V was pared by 5 bases and J by 7 bases, with 18 bases between. Authors' methods: By means of reference gene primer amplification, nucleated cell counts were estimated. Data came from immunoSEQ multiplex PCR; TCRdb stores just in-frame clones and leaves some out. The DNA was the basis for D and trimming; V, J and clone size are from that table. Among over 60,000 clones, 65% to 90% were seen once, and the ten largest hold about a tenth. This sequence joins TRBV27 and TRBJ2-7; maybe TRBD2 (5 bases). The clonotype originates from a man between 65 and 79 years old with active or convalescent COVID-19. Sequencing was done on a sample of peripheral blood. The CDR3 nucleotides are TGTGCCAGCAGTCTAGCCCGGAGTCCGTCGGAGCAGTACTTC. It is translated as CASSLARSPSEQYF.